The rows below give T cell receptor beta chains drawn from one sample of a study of blood T cell repertoires in COVID-19. The protocol was immunoSEQ multiplex PCR, while the TCRdb copy is restricted to in-frame clones and leaves out a portion. The repertoire holds around 180,000 clones, around 80% seen once, with roughly a sixth in the top ten. The sequenced sample consisted of PBMCs or T cells enriched from blood (not recorded which). These receptors came from a woman aged 50 to 60 with acute COVID-19. CDR3s include the opening cysteine and the closing phenylalanine or tryptophan. The order of the fields is V gene, J gene, CDR3 protein.

>TRBV14|TRBJ2-5
CASSRLAGGETQYF
>TRBV6-2/TRBV6-3|TRBJ2-3
CASSYSLAASTDTQYF
>TRBV9|TRBJ2-1
CASSGAGVVYNEQFF
>TRBV5-1|TRBJ2-1
CASSLAGGADNEQFF
>TRBV9|TRBJ1-2
CASSPGQGSGYGYTF
>TRBV16|TRBJ2-3
CASSQGGGGTDTQYF
>TRBV28|TRBJ1-6
CASSFEAAISPLHF
>TRBV5-4|TRBJ1-6
CASRPDEDSASLHF
>TRBV19|TRBJ1-6
CASSFRDRLLYNSPLHF
>TRBV5-6|TRBJ2-3
CASSPEGEGSDTQYF
>TRBV28|TRBJ1-5
CASSSPTGVHQPQHF
>TRBV6-5|TRBJ1-1
CASRVEGWTEAFF
>TRBV29-1|TRBJ1-4
CSAGQEEKLFF
>TRBV27|TRBJ2-5
CASSLGRGRVKVETQYF
>TRBV29-1|TRBJ1-3
CSVRDSRSGNTIYF
>TRBV6-5|TRBJ1-2
CASSYGAGQGGYTF
>TRBV6-2/TRBV6-3|TRBJ1-6
CASSFTGAWGNSPLHF
>TRBV6-5|TRBJ1-2
CASRKQGGYGYTF
>TRBV10-3|TRBJ2-3
CAISGGGREDTQYF
>TRBV27|TRBJ2-5
CASSLNRQGETQYF
>TRBV2|TRBJ1-2
CASSADRVTNYGYTF
>TRBV30|TRBJ1-3
CAWSSDRRSGNTIYF
>TRBV10-1|TRBJ1-2
CASSAGTTSNYGYTF
>TRBV9|TRBJ2-2
CASSPRQGVDTGELFF
>TRBV3-1/TRBV3-2|TRBJ1-3
CASSQVTGSGNTIYF
>TRBV6-5|TRBJ1-4
CASSRGHDEKLFF
>TRBV19|TRBJ1-5
CASSNREGQPQHF
>TRBV28|TRBJ1-6
CASSLLTGGNSPLHF
>TRBV28|TRBJ2-6
CASSLFFWTGTASGANVLTF
>TRBV28|TRBJ1-2
CASSGDRVYGYTF
>TRBV24-1|TRBJ2-2
CATSDLTQDTGELFF
>TRBV5-8|TRBJ1-2
CASSLGDRGYGYTF
>TRBV2|TRBJ2-3
CASSAEHTDTQYF
>TRBV28|TRBJ1-6
CASSFPDSPLSPLHF
>TRBV7-2|TRBJ1-3
CASSNSGNTIYF
>TRBV5-6|TRBJ1-1
CASSQGTTQAFF
>TRBV2|TRBJ1-1
CASSEEQQGISTEAFF
>TRBV19|TRBJ1-1
CASSLRQGGEAFF
>TRBV3-1/TRBV3-2|TRBJ1-2
CASSQGQGWANGYTF
>TRBV6-2/TRBV6-3|TRBJ1-2
CASSSNRYGYTF
>TRBV25-1|TRBJ1-6
CASSDRTGYNSPLHF
>TRBV5-4|TRBJ1-2
CASSSRGTGTYGYTF
>TRBV29-1|TRBJ2-1
CSVEGQGRRNEQFF
>TRBV7-2|TRBJ1-5
CASSLAARNQPQHF
>TRBV4-3|TRBJ1-3
CASSREDEGPHSGNTIYF
>TRBV7-2|TRBJ1-1
CASSFALSGTGAAFF
>TRBV5-1|TRBJ2-3
CASRSTGTAIRTRTDTQYF
>TRBV27|TRBJ2-2
CASSFGTNTGELFF